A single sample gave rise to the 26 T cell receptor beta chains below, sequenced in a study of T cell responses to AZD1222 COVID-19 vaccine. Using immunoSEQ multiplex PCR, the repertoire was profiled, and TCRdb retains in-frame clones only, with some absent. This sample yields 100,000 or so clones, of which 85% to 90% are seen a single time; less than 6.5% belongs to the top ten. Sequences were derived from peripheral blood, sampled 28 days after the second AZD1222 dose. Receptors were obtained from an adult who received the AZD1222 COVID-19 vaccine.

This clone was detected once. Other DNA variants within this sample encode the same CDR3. The CDR3 DNA sequence: TGTGCCAGCAGCCTTAGGGGGAGCACAGATACGCAGTATTTT. It yields the protein CASSLRGSTDTQYF. The V gene is TRBV7-2, the J gene TRBJ2-3, with a weak D call TRBD1 (6 bases). CDR1 and CDR2 (germline): SGHTA, FQGNSA. The CDR3 extends over 14 amino acids. Between the trimmed V and J ends, which lost 5 bases and 0 bases, there was a span of 9 bases.

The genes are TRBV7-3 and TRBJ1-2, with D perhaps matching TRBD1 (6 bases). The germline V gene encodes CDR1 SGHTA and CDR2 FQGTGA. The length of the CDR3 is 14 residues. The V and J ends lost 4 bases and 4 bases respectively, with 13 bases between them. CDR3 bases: TGTGCCAGCAGCTCTCGACAGGAGCCCTATGGCTACACCTTC. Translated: CASSSRQEPYGYTF.

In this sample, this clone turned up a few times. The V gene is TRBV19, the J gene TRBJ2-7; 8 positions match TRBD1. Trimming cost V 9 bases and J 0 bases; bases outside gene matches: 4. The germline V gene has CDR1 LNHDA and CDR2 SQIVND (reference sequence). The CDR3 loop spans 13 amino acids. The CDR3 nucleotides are TGTGCCAGCTCGGGACAGGACTCCTACGAGCAGTACTTC. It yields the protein CASSGQDSYEQYF.

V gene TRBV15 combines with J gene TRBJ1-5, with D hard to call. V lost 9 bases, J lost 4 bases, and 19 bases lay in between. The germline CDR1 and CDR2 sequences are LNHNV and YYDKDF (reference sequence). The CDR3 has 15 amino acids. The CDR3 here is CATTRGWQSNQPQHF. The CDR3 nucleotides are TGTGCCACTACCCGAGGATGGCAATCTAATCAGCCCCAGCATTTT.

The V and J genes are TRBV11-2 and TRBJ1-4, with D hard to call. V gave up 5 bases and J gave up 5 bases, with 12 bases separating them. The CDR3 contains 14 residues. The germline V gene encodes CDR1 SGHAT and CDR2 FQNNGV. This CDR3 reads CASSPPGTNEKLFF. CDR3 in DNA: TGTGCCAGCAGCCCCCCGGGCACCAATGAAAAACTGTTTTTT.

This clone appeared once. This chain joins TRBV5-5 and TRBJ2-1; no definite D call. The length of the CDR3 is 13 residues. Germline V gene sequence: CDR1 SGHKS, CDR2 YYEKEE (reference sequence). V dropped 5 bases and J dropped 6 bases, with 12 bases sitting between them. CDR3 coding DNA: TGTGCCAGCAGACCATCGGTGCTCAATGAGCAGTTCTTC. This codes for CASRPSVLNEQFF.

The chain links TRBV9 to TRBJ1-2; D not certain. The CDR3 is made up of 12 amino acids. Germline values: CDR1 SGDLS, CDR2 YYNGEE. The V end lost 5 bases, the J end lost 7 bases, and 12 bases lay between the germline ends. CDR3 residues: CASRETDGGYTF. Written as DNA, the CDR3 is TGTGCCAGCAGGGAAACCGACGGTGGCTACACCTTC.

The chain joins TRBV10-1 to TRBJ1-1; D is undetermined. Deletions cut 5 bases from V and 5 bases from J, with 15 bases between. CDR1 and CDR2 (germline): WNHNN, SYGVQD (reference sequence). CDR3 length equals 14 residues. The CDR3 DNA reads TGCGCCAGCAGTCATGCAAGGGCCGAGACTGAAGCTTTCTTT. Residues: CASSHARAETEAFF.

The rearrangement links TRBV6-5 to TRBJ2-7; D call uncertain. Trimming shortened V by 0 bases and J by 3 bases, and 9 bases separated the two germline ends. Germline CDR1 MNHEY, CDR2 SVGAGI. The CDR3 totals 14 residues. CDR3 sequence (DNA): TGTGCCAGCAGTTACTCGGCAGGTTTCTACGAGCAGTACTTC. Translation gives CASSYSAGFYEQYF.

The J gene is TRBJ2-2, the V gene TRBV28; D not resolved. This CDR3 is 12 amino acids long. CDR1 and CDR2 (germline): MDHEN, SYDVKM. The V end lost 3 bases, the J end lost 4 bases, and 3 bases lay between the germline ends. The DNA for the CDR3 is TGTGCCAGCAGTTTTGGCACCGGGGAGCTGTTTTTT. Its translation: CASSFGTGELFF.

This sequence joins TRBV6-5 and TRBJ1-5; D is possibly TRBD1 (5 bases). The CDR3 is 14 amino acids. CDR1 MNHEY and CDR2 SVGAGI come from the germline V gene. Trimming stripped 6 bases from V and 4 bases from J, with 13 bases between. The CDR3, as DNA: TGTGCCAGCAGAAAAGGTTGGGGGAATCAGCCCCAGCATTTT. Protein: CASRKGWGNQPQHF.

CDR3 loop: CASSIRIDQPQHF. DNA of the CDR3: TGTGCCAGCAGTATAAGGATCGATCAGCCCCAGCATTTT. The chain has TRBV28 and TRBJ1-5; no clear D gene. The V and J ends lost 5 bases and 5 bases respectively, with 10 bases between them. The CDR3 totals 13 residues. Germline CDR1 is MDHEN and CDR2 is SYDVKM. Full variable domain (remainder filled in from reference TRBV28 and TRBJ1-5): DVKVTQSSRYLVKRTGEKVFLECVQDMDHENMFWYRQDPGLGLRLIYFSYDVKMKEKGDIPEGYSVSREKKERFSLILESASTNQTSMYLCASSIRIDQPQHFGDGTRLSIL.

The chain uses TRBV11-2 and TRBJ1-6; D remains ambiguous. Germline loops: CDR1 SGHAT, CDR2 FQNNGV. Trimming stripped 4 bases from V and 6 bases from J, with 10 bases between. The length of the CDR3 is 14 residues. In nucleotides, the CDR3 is TGTGCCAGCAGCTGGAACGGAATTAATTCACCCCTCCACTTT. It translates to CASSWNGINSPLHF.

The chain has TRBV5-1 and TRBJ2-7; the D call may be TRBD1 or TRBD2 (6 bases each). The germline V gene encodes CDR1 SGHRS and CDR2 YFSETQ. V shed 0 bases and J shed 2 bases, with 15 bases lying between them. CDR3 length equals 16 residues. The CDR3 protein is CASSLDPGAGAYEQYF. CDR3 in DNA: TGCGCCAGCAGCTTGGATCCGGGGGCCGGAGCCTACGAGCAGTACTTC.

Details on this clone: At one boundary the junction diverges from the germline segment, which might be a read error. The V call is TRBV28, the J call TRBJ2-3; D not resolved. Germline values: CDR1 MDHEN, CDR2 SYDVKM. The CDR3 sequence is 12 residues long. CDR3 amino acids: CATRASKDTQYF. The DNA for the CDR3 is TGTGCCACCAGAGCAAGCAAAGATACGCAGTATTTT.

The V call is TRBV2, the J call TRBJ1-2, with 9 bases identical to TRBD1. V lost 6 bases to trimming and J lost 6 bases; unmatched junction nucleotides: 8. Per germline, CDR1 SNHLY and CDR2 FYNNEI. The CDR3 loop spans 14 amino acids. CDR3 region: CASRPDRGRDGYTF. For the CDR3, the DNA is TGTGCCAGCAGACCGGACAGGGGAAGAGATGGCTACACCTTC. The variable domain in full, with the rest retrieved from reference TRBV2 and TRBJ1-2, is EPEVTQTPSHQVTQMGQEVILRCVPISNHLYFYWYRQILGQKVEFLVSFYNNEISEKSEIFDDQFSVERPDGSNFTLKIRSTKLEDSAMYFCASRPDRGRDGYTFGSGTRLTVV.

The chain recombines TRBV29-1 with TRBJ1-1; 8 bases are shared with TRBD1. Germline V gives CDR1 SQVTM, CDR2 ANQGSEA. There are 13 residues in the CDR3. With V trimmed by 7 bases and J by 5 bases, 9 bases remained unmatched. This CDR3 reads CSGGQGGGTEAFF. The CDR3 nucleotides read TGCAGCGGCGGACAGGGAGGGGGGACTGAAGCTTTCTTT.

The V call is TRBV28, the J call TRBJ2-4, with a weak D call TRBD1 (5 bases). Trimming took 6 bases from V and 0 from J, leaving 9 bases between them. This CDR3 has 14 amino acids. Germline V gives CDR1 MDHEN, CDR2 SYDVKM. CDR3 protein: CASRVGLAKNIQYF. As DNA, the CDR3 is TGTGCCAGCAGGGTGGGGCTAGCCAAAAACATTCAGTACTTC.

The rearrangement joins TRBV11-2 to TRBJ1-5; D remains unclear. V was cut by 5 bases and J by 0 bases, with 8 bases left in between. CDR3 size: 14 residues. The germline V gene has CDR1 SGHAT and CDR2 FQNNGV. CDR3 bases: TGTGCCAGCAGCCCTACGGTTAGCAATCAGCCCCAGCATTTT. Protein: CASSPTVSNQPQHF.

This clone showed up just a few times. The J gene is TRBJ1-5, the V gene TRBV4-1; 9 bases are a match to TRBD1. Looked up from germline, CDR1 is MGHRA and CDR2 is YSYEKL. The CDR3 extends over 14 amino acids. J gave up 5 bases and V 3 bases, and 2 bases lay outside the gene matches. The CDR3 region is CASSQGQGYQPQHF. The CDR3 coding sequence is TGCGCCAGCAGCCAGGGACAGGGCTATCAGCCCCAGCATTTT.

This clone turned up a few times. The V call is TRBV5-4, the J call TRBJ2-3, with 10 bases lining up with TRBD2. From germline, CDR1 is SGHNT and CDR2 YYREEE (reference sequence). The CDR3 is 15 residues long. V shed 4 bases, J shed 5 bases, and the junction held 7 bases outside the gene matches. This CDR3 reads CASSPSGGAQDTQYF. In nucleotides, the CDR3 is TGTGCCAGCAGCCCCAGCGGGGGGGCCCAAGATACGCAGTATTTT.

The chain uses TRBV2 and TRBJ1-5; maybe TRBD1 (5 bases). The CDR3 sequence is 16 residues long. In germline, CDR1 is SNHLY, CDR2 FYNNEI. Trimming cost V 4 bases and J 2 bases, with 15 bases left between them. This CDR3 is CASSAGGAGGNQPQHF. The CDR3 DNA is TGTGCCAGCAGTGCGGGTGGGGCTGGGGGCAATCAGCCCCAGCATTTT.

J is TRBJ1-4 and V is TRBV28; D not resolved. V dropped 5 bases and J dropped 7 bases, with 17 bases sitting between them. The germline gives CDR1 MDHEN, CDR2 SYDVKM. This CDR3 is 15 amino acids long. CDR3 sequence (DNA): TGTGCCAGCAGTCCGATAACAACCGGCTCTGAAAAACTGTTTTTT. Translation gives CASSPITTGSEKLFF.

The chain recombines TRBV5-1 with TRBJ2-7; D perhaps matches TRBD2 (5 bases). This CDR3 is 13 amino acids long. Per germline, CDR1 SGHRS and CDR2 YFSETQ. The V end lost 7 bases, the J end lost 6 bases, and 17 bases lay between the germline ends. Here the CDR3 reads CASVATVGGEQYF. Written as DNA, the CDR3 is TGCGCCAGCGTCGCTACTGTCGGAGGCGAGCAGTACTTC.

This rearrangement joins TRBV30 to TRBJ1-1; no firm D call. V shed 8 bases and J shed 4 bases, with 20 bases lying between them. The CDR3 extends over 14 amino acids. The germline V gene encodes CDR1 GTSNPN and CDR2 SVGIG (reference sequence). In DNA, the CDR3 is TGTGCCGGACGGAGAGCTGGGTTCAGCACTGAAGCTTTCTTT. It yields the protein CAGRRAGFSTEAFF.

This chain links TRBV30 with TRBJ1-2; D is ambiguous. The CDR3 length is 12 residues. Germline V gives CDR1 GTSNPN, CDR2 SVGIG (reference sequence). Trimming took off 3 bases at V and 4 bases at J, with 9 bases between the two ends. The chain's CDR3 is CAWSDTFYGYTF. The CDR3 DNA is TGTGCCTGGAGCGACACCTTCTATGGCTACACCTTC.